This entry features one T cell receptor beta chain sequence. The CDR3 spans 14 residues. The germline V gene encodes CDR1 MDHEN and CDR2 SYDVKM. Trimming removed 5 bases from V and 5 bases from J; junction bases left unmatched: 8. This entry comes from a study of blood T cell repertoires in COVID-19. In the study overall: The samples span acute and convalescent COVID-19 from the United States, Italy and Spain. In each case, the material was cDNA or gDNA derived from T cells, B-cell-depleted T cells, or PBMCs.

Generated by immunoSEQ multiplex PCR, the TCRdb table keeps only in-frame clones and is missing some. The sample consists of about 140,000 clones, about 80% of them appearing once. The TCR was taken from a man aged 45-60 years with acute or convalescent COVID-19. The chain employs TRBV28 and TRBJ2-5, with 7 bases aligning to TRBD1. The material sequenced was peripheral blood. This CDR3 is CASSAPDRQETQYF. The DNA for the CDR3 is TGTGCCAGCAGTGCCCCGGACAGGCAGGAGACCCAGTACTTC.